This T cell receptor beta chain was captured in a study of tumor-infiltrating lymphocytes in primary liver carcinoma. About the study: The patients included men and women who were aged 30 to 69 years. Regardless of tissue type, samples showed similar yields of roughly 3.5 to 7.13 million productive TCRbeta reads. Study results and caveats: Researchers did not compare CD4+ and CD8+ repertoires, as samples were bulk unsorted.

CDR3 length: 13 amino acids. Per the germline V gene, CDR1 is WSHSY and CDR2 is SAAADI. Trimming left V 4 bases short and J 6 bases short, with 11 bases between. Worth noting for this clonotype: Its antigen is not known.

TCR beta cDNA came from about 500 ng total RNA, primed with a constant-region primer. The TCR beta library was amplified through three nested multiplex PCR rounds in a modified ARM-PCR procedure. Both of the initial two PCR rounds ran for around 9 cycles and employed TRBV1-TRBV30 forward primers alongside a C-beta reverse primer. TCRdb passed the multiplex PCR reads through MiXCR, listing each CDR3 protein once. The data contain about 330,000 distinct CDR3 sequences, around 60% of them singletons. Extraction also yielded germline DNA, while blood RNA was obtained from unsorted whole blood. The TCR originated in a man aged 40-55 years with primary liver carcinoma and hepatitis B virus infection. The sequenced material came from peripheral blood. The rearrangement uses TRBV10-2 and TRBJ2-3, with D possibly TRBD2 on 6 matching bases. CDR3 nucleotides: TGCGCCAGCAGTGGCGGGATGGGGGATACGCAGTATTTT. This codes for CASSGGMGDTQYF.